The 15 T cell receptor beta chains below all came from one sample that was sequenced in a study of early T cells in non-severe SARS-CoV-2 infection. TCRdb called the 5' RACE reads again in MiXCR, with one record for every CDR3 protein. Among about 52,000 distinct CDR3 sequences, roughly 12% were seen once, and the ten largest hold about a tenth. The specimen was whole blood. These receptors all come from an adult who was a healthcare worker with PCR-confirmed SARS-CoV-2 infection or an uninfected control (not recorded which).

V gene TRBV4-1 combines with J gene TRBJ2-7; 9 bases match TRBD1. Germline V gene sequence: CDR1 MGHRA, CDR2 YSYEKL. CDR3 length: 15 amino acids. J was trimmed by 5 bases and V by 2 bases; bases with no gene match: 7. CDR3 amino acids: CASSQHGTGPDEQYF. CDR3 DNA sequence: TGCGCCAGCAGCCAACATGGGACAGGGCCCGACGAGCAGTACTTC.

Only a few counts were recorded for this clonotype. The chain employs TRBV29-1 and TRBJ1-5, with 9 bases that match TRBD1. The V gene end was trimmed by 5 bases and the J gene end by 4 bases; junction bases not matched to a gene: 6. The CDR3 totals 14 residues. The germline CDR1 and CDR2 sequences are SQVTM and ANQGSEA. In DNA form, the CDR3 reads TGCAGCGTTTCCCGCGGGACAGGGAATCAGCCCCAGCATTTT. Amino acid sequence: CSVSRGTGNQPQHF.

A few counts support this clonotype. This chain joins TRBV5-1 and TRBJ2-1; D uncertain. The germline V and J ends were trimmed by 0 bases and 8 bases, with 15 bases remaining between them. Germline V gene sequence: CDR1 SGHRS, CDR2 YFSETQ. CDR3 length equals 15 residues. CDR3 coding DNA: TGCGCCAGCAGCTTGGTAGGGAATCCGACCGATGAGCAGTTCTTC. As protein: CASSLVGNPTDEQFF. Full variable domain (remainder filled in from reference TRBV5-1 and TRBJ2-1): KAGVTQTPRYLIKTRGQQVTLSCSPISGHRSVSWYQQTPGQGLQFLFEYFSETQRNKGNFPGRFSGRQFSNSRSEMNVSTLELGDSALYLCASSLVGNPTDEQFFGPGTRLTVL.

There are a few counts of this clonotype. J is TRBJ2-3 and V is TRBV28; 10 nucleotides align to TRBD2. The junction had 11 bases not matched to a gene; V was cut back by 10 bases and J by 4 bases. This CDR3 region has 15 residues. CDR1 and CDR2 (germline): MDHEN, SYDVKM. As DNA, the CDR3 is TGTGCCACCCTACGGGCTAGCGGGGGTGCAGATACGCAGTATTTT. Translating it yields CATLRASGGADTQYF.

The sample holds a few counts of this clonotype. The chain uses TRBV11-1 and TRBJ1-1, with unresolved D. The CDR3 covers 14 residues. CDR1 and CDR2 (germline): SGHAT, FQDESV (reference sequence). V dropped 3 bases and J dropped 2 bases, with 10 bases sitting between them. The CDR3 DNA sequence: TGTGCCAGCAGCTTTGTAAGGACCAACACTGAAGCTTTCTTT. Protein product: CASSFVRTNTEAFF.

This clonotype has just a few counts. The chain joins TRBV6-2 or TRBV6-3 to TRBJ2-4; D possibly uses TRBD1 or TRBD2 (5 bases each). The V end was cut by 0 bases, the J end by 8 bases, with 11 bases between. CDR1 is MNHEY, CDR2 SVGEGT, per germline. The length of the CDR3 is 14 residues. The CDR3 region has the DNA TGTGCCAGCAGTTACTCACTGGGACCAGACATTCAGTACTTC. It codes for CASSYSLGPDIQYF.

Only a few counts were recorded for this clonotype. The V and J genes are TRBV28 and TRBJ2-2, with TRBD2 matching 10 bases. After removal of 2 bases from V and 5 bases from J, the junction contained 2 bases not matched to a gene. The germline V gene encodes CDR1 MDHEN and CDR2 SYDVKM. CDR3 length: 15 residues. CDR3 nucleotide sequence: TGTGCCAGCAGTTTACTAGCGGGGGTGACCGGGGAGCTGTTTTTT. Translation gives CASSLLAGVTGELFF.

The table lists this clonotype with many counts. The V call is TRBV18, the J call TRBJ1-1; D is possibly TRBD1 (5 bases). There are 17 residues in the CDR3. V lost 4 bases to trimming and J lost 3 bases, with 21 bases between them. CDR1 and CDR2 from the germline V gene are KGHSH and LQKENI. The DNA for the CDR3 is TGTGCCAGCTCACGGGCACTCAGGGTTTCTGAAGACACTGAAGCTTTCTTT. Its translation: CASSRALRVSEDTEAFF.

This clonotype occurred a few times. This sequence joins TRBV5-1 and TRBJ2-5, with D perhaps matching TRBD1 (5 bases). Germline V gene data show CDR1 as SGHRS and CDR2 as YFSETQ. This CDR3 is 13 amino acids long. Deletions cut 6 bases from V and 3 bases from J, with 12 bases between. CDR3 sequence (DNA): TGCGCCAGCAATCCTGGGGCCGAAGAGACCCAGTACTTC. Its translation is CASNPGAEETQYF.

This clonotype was seen a few times. The rearrangement links TRBV27 to TRBJ2-2, with 7 bases identical to TRBD2. V lost 4 bases to trimming and J lost 5 bases; unmatched junction nucleotides: 4. CDR3 length: 14 amino acids. Germline CDR1 is MNHEY and CDR2 is SMNVEV (reference sequence). CDR3 sequence: CASSWGGVTGELFF. For the CDR3, the DNA is TGTGCCAGCAGTTGGGGGGGTGTTACCGGGGAGCTGTTTTTT.

V usage is TRBV6-1 and J usage is TRBJ1-2, with 9 bases lining up with TRBD1. The germline CDR1 and CDR2 sequences are MNHNS and SASEGT. J was trimmed by 6 bases and V by 10 bases; bases with no gene match: 15. The CDR3 loop spans 15 amino acids. CDR3 amino acids: CATEDPGQGFHGYTF. The CDR3 DNA is TGTGCCACCGAAGACCCGGGACAGGGTTTTCATGGCTACACCTTC.

This clonotype turned up a few times. This chain uses TRBV28 with TRBJ1-1; D gene unclear. The ends were cut back, 10 bases at V and 0 bases at J, with 12 bases in the middle. The V gene's germline CDR1 is MDHEN and CDR2 SYDVKM. The CDR3 runs to 13 residues. For the CDR3, the DNA is TGTGCCACCAGACCGAACATGAACACTGAAGCTTTCTTT. Protein sequence: CATRPNMNTEAFF.

At least ten counts were recorded for this clonotype. The chain combines TRBV7-2 with TRBJ1-1; maybe TRBD1 (5 bases). The ends were cut back, 1 base at V and 6 bases at J, with 12 bases in the middle. Germline V gene lookup returns CDR1 SGHTA and CDR2 FQGNSA. The CDR3 consists of 14 residues. The CDR3 is CASSLVQGMAEAFF. The CDR3 coding sequence is TGTGCCAGCAGCTTAGTTCAGGGAATGGCTGAAGCTTTCTTT.

The rearrangement joins TRBV7-6 to TRBJ2-4; maybe TRBD2 (5 bases). The CDR3 loop spans 19 amino acids. Trimming pared 6 bases from V and 0 bases from J, leaving 24 bases between. Germline CDR1 reads SGHVS; CDR2 reads FNYEAQ. The CDR3 region has the DNA TGTGCCAGCAGTTCAACTGCCACCCTAGCTGGGGAAGCCAAAAACATTCAGTACTTC. It yields the protein CASSSTATLAGEAKNIQYF. Supplemented by reference TRBV7-6 and TRBJ2-4, the full variable domain reads GAGVSQSPRYKVTKRGQDVALRCDPISGHVSLYWYRQALGQGPEFLTYFNYEAQQDKSGLPNDRFSAERPEGSISTLTIQRTEQRDSAMYRCASSSTATLAGEAKNIQYFGAGTRLSVL.

At least ten counts were recorded for this clonotype. CDR3 residues: CASSQDPGPPLHF. The CDR3 DNA reads as TGCGCCAGCAGCCAAGATCCAGGCCCACCCCTCCACTTT. This rearrangement joins TRBV4-1 to TRBJ1-6; no firm D call. This CDR3 is 13 amino acids long. Per the germline V gene, CDR1 is MGHRA and CDR2 is YSYEKL. V was cut by 0 bases and J by 11 bases, with 8 bases left in between.